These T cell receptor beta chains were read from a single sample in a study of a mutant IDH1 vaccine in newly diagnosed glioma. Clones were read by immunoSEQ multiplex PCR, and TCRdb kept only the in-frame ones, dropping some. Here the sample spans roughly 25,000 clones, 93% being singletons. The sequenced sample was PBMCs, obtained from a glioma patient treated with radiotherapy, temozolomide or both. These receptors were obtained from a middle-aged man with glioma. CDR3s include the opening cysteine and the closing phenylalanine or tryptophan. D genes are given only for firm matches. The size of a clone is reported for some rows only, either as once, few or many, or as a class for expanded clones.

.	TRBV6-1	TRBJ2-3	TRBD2	TGTGCCAGCAGTGATCTAGCGGGAGGGCCACATGGTACGCAGTATTTT	CASSDLAGGPHGTQYF
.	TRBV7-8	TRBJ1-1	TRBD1	TGTGCCAGCAGCCCCCGGGACAGGGAAGGCACTGAAGCTTTCTTT	CASSPRDREGTEAFF
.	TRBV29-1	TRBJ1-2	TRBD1	TGCAGCGTTGAATCCGGGACAGTTATCTATGGCTACACCTTC	CSVESGTVIYGYTF
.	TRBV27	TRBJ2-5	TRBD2	TGTGCCAGCAGTTTTCTGGGAGGGGAGACCCAGTACTTC	CASSFLGGETQYF
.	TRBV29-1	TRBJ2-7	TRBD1	TGCAGCGTTGAAGATAGCGACAGGGGGTACGAGCAGTACTTC	CSVEDSDRGYEQYF
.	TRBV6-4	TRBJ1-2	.	TGTGCCAGCAGTGACTCGAGCGCAGGAAACTATGGCTACACCTTC	CASSDSSAGNYGYTF
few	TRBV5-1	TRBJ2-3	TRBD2	TGCGCCAGCAGCTTAGCGGGAGGGCCCGGAGATACGCAGTATTTT	CASSLAGGPGDTQYF
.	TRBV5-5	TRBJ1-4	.	TGTGCCAGCAGCTCGGCGGGGACTAATGAAAAACTGTTTTTT	CASSSAGTNEKLFF
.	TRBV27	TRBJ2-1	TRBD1	TGTGCCAGCAGCAGTAGGCCGGGACAGGTGTTCAATGAGCAGTTCTTC	CASSSRPGQVFNEQFF
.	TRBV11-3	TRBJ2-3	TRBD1	TGTGCCAGCAGCTATTCCCCGGGACAGGTTACAGATACGCAGTATTTT	CASSYSPGQVTDTQYF
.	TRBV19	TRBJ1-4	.	TGTGCCAGTAGTTGGGGAAAGAACCCAACTAATGAAAAACTGTTTTTT	CASSWGKNPTNEKLFF
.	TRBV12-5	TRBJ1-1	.	TGTGCTAGTGGGCCGCCCTTGCCCCAGGTGAACACTGAAGCTTTCTTT	CASGPPLPQVNTEAFF
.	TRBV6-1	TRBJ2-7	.	TGTGCCAGCAGTGAAACAGGGAGAATGTACTTC	CASSETGRMYF
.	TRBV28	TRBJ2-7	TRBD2	TGTGCCAGCATAGCGGGAGGTACCTACGAGCAGTACTTC	CASIAGGTYEQYF
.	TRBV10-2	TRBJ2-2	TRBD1	TGCGCCAGTCAAGACAGGGGGGCCGGGGAGCTGTTTTTT	CASQDRGAGELFF
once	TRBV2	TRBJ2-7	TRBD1	TGTGCCAGCAGCATCGGCAAGGGGGCGCCTTACTACGAGCAGTACTTC	CASSIGKGAPYYEQYF
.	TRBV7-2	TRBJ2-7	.	TGTGCCAGCATGCTGATGATAGGCCCCTACGAGCAGTACTTC	CASMLMIGPYEQYF
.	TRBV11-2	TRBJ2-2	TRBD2	TGTGCCAGCAGCCTCCGGAGTGTAGCCGGGACTACCACCGGGGAGCTGTTTTTT	CASSLRSVAGTTTGELFF
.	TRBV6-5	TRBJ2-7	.	TGTGCCAGCAGTTACGGCCATTCCTACGAGCAGTACTTC	CASSYGHSYEQYF
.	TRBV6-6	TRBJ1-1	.	TGTGCCAGCAGATTCCAGAACACTGAAGCTTTCTTT	CASRFQNTEAFF
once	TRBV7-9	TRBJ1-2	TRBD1	TGTGCCAGCAGCTTGGACAGGGCTAGCTATGGCTACACCTTC	CASSLDRASYGYTF
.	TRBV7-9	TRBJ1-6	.	TGTGCCAGCAGCTTAAACTCGCGAGATAATTCACCCCTCCACTTT	CASSLNSRDNSPLHF